Reported below is one T cell receptor beta chain. Its antigen is as yet unknown. This specimen belongs to a study of long-term antiretroviral therapy in people with HIV. Study-wide findings and caveats: Repertoires looked antigen-experienced, with only a slight naive shift after ART. Transplant-donor-level diversity was not reached after ART, though diversity increased. Dominance of pre-ART expanded clones persisted, fluctuating and often declining after ART.

The cryopreserved samples used held roughly 0.95-10 million PBMC prior to extraction of DNA. The immunoSEQ assay was v3.0, run at survey level. Method: immunoSEQ multiplex PCR; TCRdb's copy keeps in-frame clones and lacks some. This sample has 38,000 or so clones, with around 86% found just once. V lost 0 bases, J lost 3 bases, and 11 bases stayed unmatched. Germline values: CDR1 MGHRA, CDR2 YSYEKL. This CDR3 contains 17 residues. The sample here was unsorted PBMCs, taken 1.5 years after starting antiretroviral therapy. The rearrangement uses TRBV4-1 and TRBJ2-7, with TRBD2 matching 7 bases. The TCR was taken from a man aged 18 to 29 with HIV. The DNA of the CDR3 is TGCGCCAGCAGCCAAGAGTACACGGGGGGTTTATTCTACGAGCAGTACTTC. As protein: CASSQEYTGGLFYEQYF.